A selection of T cell receptor beta chains follows, all from one sample in a study of T cell repertoires in cytomegalovirus infection. Each CDR3 protein gets one entry after TCRdb re-called the reads with MiXCR. The profile shows around 490,000 distinct CDR3 sequences, approximately 25% of them singletons. Sequencing used PBMCs. The receptor set was obtained from a human donor in good health (CMV status not recorded). Some clones in this sample may be carry-over from other donors' samples. CDR3s include the opening cysteine and the closing phenylalanine or tryptophan. A D gene is named only where the DNA matches it firmly. The size field is filled for only some rows; it gives once, few, many or a size class.

abundance	v_gene	j_gene	d_gene	CDR3aa	CDR3nt
many	TRBV7-2	TRBJ2-7	TRBD2	CASSPPGLAVSLYF	TGTGCCAGCAGCCCTCCGGGACTAGCGGTCTCTCTGTACTTC
many	TRBV7-2	TRBJ2-1	TRBD2	CASSLRSGTSYNEQFF	TGTGCCAGCAGCTTAAGATCCGGGACTAGCTACAATGAGCAGTTCTTC
.	TRBV7-2	TRBJ1-2	.	CASSFRGPNGYTF	TGTGCCAGCAGCTTCCGGGGGCCTAATGGCTACACCTTC
.	TRBV27	TRBJ2-7	.	CASSFRPGRTYEQYF	TGTGCCAGCAGTTTCCGTCCGGGACGGACCTACGAGCAGTACTTC
.	TRBV4-2	TRBJ2-1	.	CASSQVADEQFF	TGTGCCAGCAGCCAAGTCGCTGATGAGCAGTTCTTC
few	TRBV19	TRBJ2-1	TRBD2	CASSPSGISYNEQFF	TGTGCCAGTAGCCCTAGCGGTATTTCCTACAATGAGCAGTTCTTC
.	TRBV9	TRBJ2-1	.	CASSQDGSYNEQFF	TGTGCCAGCAGCCAGGACGGGAGTTACAATGAGCAGTTCTTC
many	TRBV7-2	TRBJ2-3	.	CASSLYQGSTDTQYF	TGTGCCAGCAGCTTATACCAGGGAAGCACAGATACGCAGTATTTT
.	TRBV20-1	TRBJ1-4	.	CSASGGGQEKLFF	TGCAGTGCTAGTGGGGGGGGCCAAGAAAAACTGTTTTTT
few	TRBV27	TRBJ1-1	.	CASGWGWTEATF	TGTGCCAGCGGGTGGGGCTGGACTGAAGCTACCTTT
many	TRBV7-2	TRBJ1-2	TRBD1	CASSPGGTHGYTF	TGTGCCAGCAGCCCAGGGGGGACCCATGGCTACACCTTC
.	TRBV28	TRBJ2-3	.	CASSATSISTDTQYF	TGTGCCAGCAGTGCGACCAGTATTAGTACAGATACGCAGTATTTT
.	TRBV4-3	TRBJ2-4	.	CASSRTVAPGGNIQYF	TGCGCCAGCAGCCGCACGGTAGCTCCTGGGGGAAACATTCAGTACTTC
few	TRBV6-6	TRBJ2-2	.	CASSPGPFTGELFF	TGTGCCAGCAGTCCGGGACCTTTTACCGGGGAGCTGTTTTTT
once	TRBV11-3	TRBJ2-1	TRBD2	CASSLGALGGNEQFF	TGTGCCAGCAGCTTAGGGGCCTTGGGGGGGAATGAGCAGTTCTTC
many	TRBV7-2	TRBJ2-1	.	CASSPPGLMFF	TGTGCCAGCAGCCCCCCGGGACTGATGTTCTTC
.	TRBV10-3	TRBJ1-4	TRBD1	CAISPGQGVNEKLFF	TGTGCCATCAGCCCGGGACAGGGAGTTAATGAAAAACTGTTTTTT
.	TRBV11-2	TRBJ2-3	.	CASSLDQGGRTQYF	TGTGCCAGCAGCTTAGATCAAGGTGGGAGAACGCAGTATTTT
many	TRBV7-6	TRBJ2-1	.	CASSFDRNTYNEQFF	TGTGCCAGCAGCTTCGACCGTAACACCTACAATGAGCAGTTCTTC
.	TRBV6-2/TRBV6-3	TRBJ2-7	.	CASQSLRQLPYEQYF	TGTGCCAGCCAATCCCTTCGCCAGCTCCCCTACGAGCAGTACTTC
many	TRBV7-2	TRBJ2-2	.	CASNKGLFAGELFF	TGTGCCAGCAACAAAGGACTATTTGCCGGGGAGCTGTTTTTT
few	TRBV19	TRBJ1-1	.	CASSIQAGTEAFF	TGTGCCAGTAGTATACAGGCGGGCACTGAAGCTTTCTTT
.	TRBV5-1	TRBJ2-5	.	CASRSEPKETQYF	TGCGCCAGCAGATCAGAGCCAAAAGAGACCCAGTACTTC
few	TRBV20-1	TRBJ2-1	.	CSASGSGEQFF	TGCAGTGCTAGCGGGAGCGGTGAGCAGTTCTTC
few	TRBV27	TRBJ1-5	TRBD1	CASSFRDRVSQPQHF	TGTGCCAGCAGTTTCCGGGACAGGGTCAGTCAGCCCCAGCATTTT
once	TRBV27	TRBJ1-1	.	CASNRPGALTEAFF	TGTGCCAGCAACCGTCCGGGGGCGCTCACTGAAGCTTTCTTT
many	TRBV7-2	TRBJ2-1	.	CASSTPRLPYNEQFF	TGTGCCAGCAGTACGCCGCGACTTCCCTACAATGAGCAGTTCTTC